This T cell receptor (beta chain) was retrieved from a study of blood T cell repertoires in COVID-19. Overall study: From T cells, B-cell-depleted T cells, or PBMCs came the material, which was cDNA or gDNA.

As originally analysed: How many nucleated cells were present was estimated from reference gene primer amplification. Profiling relied on immunoSEQ multiplex PCR, and the TCRdb table lists in-frame clones only, not all of them. The V and J calls and clone size come from that table; D and trimming were worked out from the DNA. Here the sample spans around 70,000 clones, more than 75% being singletons. The germline V gene has CDR1 SGHTA and CDR2 FQGNSA. The CDR3 extends over 13 amino acids. V lost 2 bases to trimming and J lost 0 bases, with 2 bases between them. J is TRBJ1-5 and V is TRBV7-2, with D hard to call. This clonotype was obtained from a human donor in a cohort sampled during active COVID-19. Material: peripheral blood. As DNA, the CDR3 is TGTGCCAGCAGCTTACTTAGCAATCAGCCCCAGCATTTT. Amino acids: CASSLLSNQPQHF.